The 30 T cell receptor beta chains listed next were all sequenced from one sample in a study of tumor and adjacent non-tumor tissue in lung cancer. Three rounds of nested PCR, following a modified ARM-PCR protocol, produced the TCRbeta library. TCRdb independently ran MiXCR on the multiplex PCR reads; one entry per CDR3 protein. The repertoire holds roughly 150,000 distinct CDR3 sequences, with roughly 70% as singletons. RNA was extracted from bulk tissue without any cell sorting. The sample consisted of lung tumor tissue. The receptors were sampled from a man in his 60s with small cell lung cancer.

Only a few counts were recorded for this clonotype. This clone may be a read error of a much larger clone one base away. The rearrangement uses TRBV5-6 and TRBJ2-2, with TRBD2 matching over 7 bases. The CDR3 contains 16 residues. CDR1 is SGHDT and CDR2 is YYEEEE in the germline V gene. CDR3 bases: TGTACCAGCAGCTTGGGAGGGACTCTGAGGCCCGGGGAGCTGTTTTTT. It translates to CTSSLGGTLRPGELFF.

The CDR3 region is CASSSLRTRGPLPQYF. In DNA, the CDR3 is TGTGCCAGCAGTTCACTCCGGACGAGGGGACCTCTGCCCCAGTATTTT. This chain connects TRBV6-5 to TRBJ1-5, with D perhaps TRBD1 or TRBD2 (5 bases each). The DNA end is a closer match to TRBJ2-3, so the J assignment may be wrong. CDR1 is MNHEY and CDR2 is SVGAGI in the germline V gene. The CDR3 is 16 residues long.

Notes on this clonotype: This may arise from a read error, as a much more abundant clone is one base away. The CDR3: CASSLLGANQLQHF. CDR3 sequence (DNA): TGTGCCAGCAGTTTACTAGGTGCCAATCAGCTCCAGCATTTT. This rearrangement joins TRBV12-3 or TRBV12-4 to TRBJ1-5, with D uncertain. The CDR3 sequence is 14 residues long.

Concerning this clonotype: Germline is not matched at one junction end, which may reflect a read error. The chain is built from TRBV7-9 and TRBJ2-5; the D gene could be TRBD1 or TRBD2 (6 bases each). Germline CDR1 SEHNR, CDR2 FQNEAQ (reference sequence). The CDR3 spans 15 residues. The CDR3 region is CAGSLIFRGGETQYF. The DNA of the CDR3 is TGTGCCGGCAGCTTAATTTTCAGGGGAGGAGAGACCCAGTACTTC.

As regards this clonotype: Compared with germline, one end of the junction differs, possibly owing to a read error. The gene calls are TRBV6-5 and TRBJ2-1, with 8 bases matching TRBD2. This CDR3 region has 13 residues. The germline V gene encodes CDR1 MNHEY and CDR2 SVGAGI. This CDR3 reads CGSSDSRGTSQFF. CDR3 coding DNA: TGTGGCAGCAGTGACTCCCGAGGGACTAGTCAGTTCTTC.

A note on this clonotype: A much larger clone differs by one base, so this may be a read error. This rearrangement joins TRBV5-4 to TRBJ2-3; no clear D. This CDR3 has 15 amino acids. Between the trimmed V and J ends, which lost 4 bases and 7 bases, there was a span of 19 bases. Germline assignment: CDR1 SGHNT and CDR2 YYREEE (reference sequence). The CDR3 spells CASSADYASVNTQYF. CDR3 DNA sequence: TGTGCCAGCAGCGCCGATTACGCTTCGGTGAATACGCAGTATTTT.

Turning to this clonotype: A junction end diverges from the germline sequence, so it may reflect a read error. The chain uses TRBV7-8 and TRBJ2-1; D remains unclear. The CDR3 totals 12 residues. The germline V gene encodes CDR1 SGHVS and CDR2 FQNEAQ. The CDR3 DNA reads as TGTGTCAGAAGCACTCGGGTCTATGAGAAGTTCTTC. This encodes CVRSTRVYEKFF.

For this clonotype: The missing conserved phenylalanine or tryptophan at the end of this CDR3 makes a read error likely. The DNA is left out, because the CDR3 cannot be placed on it with certainty; the CDR3 is given as TCRdb lists it. The chain uses TRBV11-2 and TRBJ2-2; the DNA was not compared with TRBD1, the D call given in the table. A total of 16 residues make up the CDR3, ends included. Germline CDR1 is SGHAT and CDR2 is FQNNGV. The CDR3 reads CASSLARQGAPGELSL.

About this clonotype itself: A single base separates this from a much larger clone, so it may be a read error. The chain joins TRBV12-3 or TRBV12-4 to TRBJ2-7; 7 positions match TRBD2. The CDR3 runs to 14 residues. CDR3 DNA: TGTCCCAGCAGCTCTGGCGGGAGTTCCAACGAGCAGTACTTC. Amino acid sequence: CPSSSGGSSNEQYF.

About this clonotype: A much larger clone is a single base away; this may be a read error. This chain uses TRBV20-1 with TRBJ2-5; D gene uncertain. This CDR3 spans 11 amino acids. The V gene lost 8 bases and the J gene lost 5 bases, with 12 bases spanning the gap. Per germline, CDR1 DFQATT and CDR2 SNEGSKA (reference sequence). In nucleotides, the CDR3 is TGCAGTCCCCTCCGTGAGGAGACCCAGTACTTC. It translates to CSPLREETQYF.

This clonotype was seen repeatedly, ten times or more. This sequence joins TRBV29-1 and TRBJ2-1, with 14 bases fitting TRBD2. Trimming removed 6 bases from V and 6 bases from J; junction bases left unmatched: 7. Germline V gene lookup returns CDR1 SQVTM and CDR2 ANQGSEA. The CDR3 contains 15 residues. CDR3 bases: TGCAGCGTGGGACTAGCGGGAGTTTCGTCCAATGAGCAGTTCTTC. It encodes CSVGLAGVSSNEQFF.

A note on this clonotype: Given the absence of the conserved phenylalanine or tryptophan at the CDR3 end, a read error is likely. This chain uses TRBV11-2 with TRBJ1-1; 8 bases are shared with TRBD1. Per germline, CDR1 SGHAT and CDR2 FQNNGV. CDR3 length equals 13 residues. DNA for the CDR3: TGTGCCTGCAGCCTGACAGGGGCCACTGAAGCTTTCTCT. It is translated as CACSLTGATEAFS.

Of note for this clonotype: This likely comes from a read error, as the CDR3 has no conserved phenylalanine or tryptophan at its end. The DNA is left out, because the CDR3 cannot be placed on it with certainty; the CDR3 is given as TCRdb lists it. J is TRBJ2-1 and V is TRBV12-1; the table assigns TRBD2, which was not confirmed against the DNA. TRBV12-1 is a listed pseudogene. The CDR3 is 15 residues long, counting both termini. The CDR3: CACRPGTSGDNEQFS.

Worth noting for this clonotype: One end of the junction is discordant with germline, which a read error may explain. V gene TRBV11-2 combines with J gene TRBJ2-7; maybe TRBD2 (6 bases). From germline, CDR1 is SGHAT and CDR2 FQNNGV. This CDR3 spans 14 amino acids. CDR3 protein: CANTSTSGSDEHYF. For the CDR3, the DNA is TGTGCCAACACCTCGACTAGTGGGTCCGACGAGCACTACTTC.

In its sample, this clonotype was seen a few times. One end of the junction is discordant with germline, which a read error may explain. The chain carries TRBV11-1 and TRBJ2-3; TRBD2 aligns across 8 bases. CDR1 SGHAT and CDR2 FQDESV come from the germline V gene (reference sequence). There are 14 residues in the CDR3. The CDR3 nucleotides are TGTGCCAGTAGCTGCGGGAGGACCGGAAATACGCAGTATTTT. As protein: CASSCGRTGNTQYF.

This clonotype was seen repeatedly, ten times or more. The V gene is TRBV29-1, the J gene TRBJ2-1; D is undetermined. The CDR3 is 13 residues long. In germline, CDR1 is SQVTM, CDR2 ANQGSEA. The ends were cut back, 1 base at V and 1 base at J, with 5 bases in the middle. This CDR3 reads CSVEGYSYNEQFF. CDR3 DNA: TGCAGCGTTGAAGGCTATTCCTACAATGAGCAGTTCTTC.

To note about this clonotype: This clone may be a read error of a much larger clone one base away. CDR3 in amino acids: CVSSFGYEQYF. The CDR3 region has the DNA TGTGTCAGCAGTTTTGGATACGAGCAGTACTTC. The chain carries TRBV12-3 or TRBV12-4 and TRBJ2-7; D ambiguous. This CDR3 contains 11 residues.

This clonotype was seen just once. This clone may be a read error of a much larger clone one base away. This chain joins TRBV6-1 and TRBJ2-5; D might be TRBD2 (5 bases). Trimming took 2 bases from V and 5 from J, leaving 6 bases between them. Per the germline V gene, CDR1 is MNHNS and CDR2 is SASEGT. This CDR3 has 12 residues. In DNA, the CDR3 is TGTGCCAGCAGTGAAAGGGAGGAGACCCAGTACTTC. Translating gives CASSEREETQYF.

This clonotype was found many times. This chain joins TRBV6-1 and TRBJ1-6, with 9 bases lining up with TRBD1. This CDR3 is built from 15 residues. The germline V gene encodes CDR1 MNHNS and CDR2 SASEGT. V shed 2 bases and J 10 bases; nucleotides not matched to a gene: 6. Here the CDR3 DNA reads TGTGCCAGCAGTGAACGAAGGACAGGGGAATCACCCCTCCACTTT. Translated: CASSERRTGESPLHF.

A few counts support this clonotype. The rearrangement links TRBV20-1 to TRBJ1-2; D might be TRBD1 (5 bases). V was trimmed by 8 bases and J by 1 base, leaving 11 bases between them. This CDR3 spans 12 amino acids. The V gene's germline CDR1 is DFQATT and CDR2 SNEGSKA (reference sequence). CDR3 sequence (DNA): TGCAGTTGCCTGACAGATAACTATGGCTACACCTTC. Its protein product is CSCLTDNYGYTF.

Of note for this clonotype: One end of the junction is discordant with germline, which a read error may explain. The chain is built from TRBV12-5 and TRBJ2-1; 7 nucleotides agree with TRBD2. CDR1 LGHNT and CDR2 FRNRAP come from the germline V gene. The CDR3 sequence is 17 residues long. CDR3: CASGLVLGEGHSEEQFF. DNA for the CDR3: TGTGCTAGTGGTTTGGTATTGGGGGAGGGCCATTCCGAAGAGCAGTTCTTT.

Regarding this clonotype: Given a much more abundant clone one base away, this may be a read error. This chain connects TRBV4-2 to TRBJ1-2, with a possible D match to TRBD1 (6 bases). Germline loops: CDR1 LGHNA, CDR2 YNFKEQ. The CDR3 covers 16 residues. CDR3 DNA: TGTGCCAGCAGCCACGGCCCGGGGGGGCCTCAGTATGGCTACATCTTC. Protein sequence: CASSHGPGGPQYGYIF.

Turning to this clonotype: At one end, the junction sequence differs from germline, possibly due to a read error. The gene calls are TRBV11-3 and TRBJ2-7; 9 bases agree with TRBD1. Germline V gives CDR1 SGHNT, CDR2 YENEEA. This CDR3 spans 15 amino acids. CDR3 nucleotide sequence: TGTGTCAGCAGCACAAACAGGGGGCCGTCCTACGTGCAGTACTTC. Amino acids: CVSSTNRGPSYVQYF.

This clonotype was recorded a few times. This rearrangement joins TRBV4-1 to TRBJ1-5; D gene ambiguous. Per germline, CDR1 MGHRA and CDR2 YSYEKL. V dropped 0 bases and J dropped 5 bases, with 14 bases sitting between them. CDR3 length: 16 amino acids. The CDR3 loop reads CASSQDLSAVYQPQHF. The CDR3 bases are TGCGCCAGCAGCCAAGATCTGAGCGCGGTTTATCAGCCCCAGCATTTT.

About this clonotype itself: A much larger clone sits a single nucleotide away, making a read error possible. This chain joins TRBV20-1 and TRBJ2-1, with D maybe TRBD2 (5 bases). Per germline, CDR1 DFQATT and CDR2 SNEGSKA (reference sequence). This CDR3 comprises 12 residues. The CDR3 DNA is TGCAGTTTGACGGGAAACTACAATGAGGAGTTCTTC. This sequence encodes CSLTGNYNEEFF.

With respect to this clonotype: Its ends do not fully match the called genes, so a read error is possible. The V and J genes are TRBV5-4 and TRBJ2-2, with unresolved D. Germline values: CDR1 SGHNT, CDR2 YYREEE (reference sequence). The CDR3 runs 14 residues. Here the CDR3 reads CVSRLVGGSGELFF. In DNA, the CDR3 is TGTGTCAGCAGGTTGGTTGGCGGTTCCGGGGAGCTGTTTTTT.

This clonotype has a handful of counts. A junction end diverges from the germline sequence, so it may reflect a read error. The rearrangement joins TRBV19 to TRBJ2-1, with D perhaps matching TRBD1 or TRBD2 (6 bases each). Per germline, CDR1 LNHDA and CDR2 SQIVND (reference sequence). The CDR3 sequence is 14 residues long. The CDR3 coding sequence is TGTGCCAGTAGAGGAGGGGGGACCTATAATGAGCAGTTCTTC. Its translation: CASRGGGTYNEQFF.

This clonotype occurred a few times. The chain recombines TRBV1 with TRBJ2-1; the DNA was not compared with TRBD1, the D call given in the table. TRBV1 has pseudogene status. The CDR3 covers 16 residues. The CDR3 DNA sequence: TGCACCAGCAGCCAAGAGAGACAGGGGGCCCACAATGAGCAGTTCTTC. This encodes CTSSQERQGAHNEQFF.

The chain carries TRBV5-1 and TRBJ2-1; 9 positions agree with TRBD2. Germline V gene sequence: CDR1 SGHRS, CDR2 YFSETQ. V was clipped by 3 bases and J by 0 bases; unmatched bases: 4. The CDR3 sequence is 16 residues long. The CDR3 region has the DNA TGCGCCAGCAGCTGGCTAGCGGGGAGCTCCTACAATGAGCAGTTCTTC. Translation: CASSWLAGSSYNEQFF.

On this clonotype: The germline gene is not matched at one end of the junction; a read error may be the cause. The chain uses TRBV6-5 and TRBJ1-2; possible D gene TRBD1, 5 bases. This CDR3 is built from 13 residues. The germline V gene encodes CDR1 MNHEY and CDR2 SVGAGI. CDR3 residues: CASSYSWGACYTF. CDR3 DNA: TGTGCTAGCAGTTACTCGTGGGGCGCCTGCTACACCTTC.